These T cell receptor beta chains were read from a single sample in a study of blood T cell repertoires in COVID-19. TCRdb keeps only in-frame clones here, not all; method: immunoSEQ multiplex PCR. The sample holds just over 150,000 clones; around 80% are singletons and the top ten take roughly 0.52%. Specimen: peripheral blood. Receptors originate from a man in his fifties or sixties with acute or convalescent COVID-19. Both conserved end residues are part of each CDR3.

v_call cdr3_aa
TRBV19 CASSTYRAGNQPQHF
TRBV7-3 CASSFGTGTGELFF
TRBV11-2 CASSPRGAGTYNEQFF
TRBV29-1 CSGGGSGTSGERQYF
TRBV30 CAWSKGQGFSGANVLTF
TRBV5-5 CASSRGGDYEQYF
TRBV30 CAWTPREGTALAGGYTF
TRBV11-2 CASSQDRLYGYTF
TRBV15 CATSADNQLIYEQYF
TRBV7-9 CASSPGGDRGYTF
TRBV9 CASSFAGDNQPQHF
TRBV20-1 CSASGPGQETQYF
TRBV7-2 CASSPGWYGADEKLFF
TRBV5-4 CASSVTGGVYGYTF
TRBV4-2 CASSQRAGLAGGSDTQYF
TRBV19 CASNRDRAFNEKLFF
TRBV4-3 CASSQVSTGQGKSGYTF
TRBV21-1 CASTRQGHSGANVLTF
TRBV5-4 CASSTTGGEKAFF
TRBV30 CAWTWTGGSYNSPLHF
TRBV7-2 CASRPPGLASNEQFF
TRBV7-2 CASSPAGEQYF
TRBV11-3 CASSLRTGGNAGELFF
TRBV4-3 CASSQGPSSYEQYF
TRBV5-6 CASSLRDRGPEAFF
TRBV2 CASRTQGGKLSGEKLFF
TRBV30 CAWSVQMNTEAFF
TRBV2 CASSEGQGRASGNTIYF
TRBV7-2 CASSLELAGGREQYF
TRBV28 CASSEGQGAHSNQPQHF
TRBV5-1 CASSLAGIYNSPLHF
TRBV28 CASSPGGVRAKNIQYF
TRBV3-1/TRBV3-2 CASSRTVTGELFF
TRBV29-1 CSVARTGETQYF
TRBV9 CASSTGLAGEQYF
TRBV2 CAGTGGMSTEAFF
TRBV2 CASSPWTDNSPLHF
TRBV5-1 CASSLSGSGNTQYF
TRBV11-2 CASSLTDNQPQHF
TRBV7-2 CASSVTGNNSPLHF
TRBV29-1 CSAGTGTNYGYTF
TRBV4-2 CASSQGRDGRYEQYF
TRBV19 CASQAGTGSYEQYF
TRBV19 CASSQRGGLYNEQFF
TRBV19 CASSRTGVDTEAFF
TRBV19 CASSSTGVQETQYF
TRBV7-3 CASSLSGPQETQYF
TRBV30 CAWTGQFGRYGYTF
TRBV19 CASSREGMGNQPQHF
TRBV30 CAWSPKTGTLNTEAFF